This is a list of T cell receptor beta chains from one sample in a study of T cell repertoires in cytomegalovirus infection. MiXCR was run by TCRdb on the reads, yielding one entry per CDR3 protein. The sample has approximately 990,000 distinct CDR3 sequences, approximately 33% seen once; the top ten hold 13%. Their antigens remain unidentified. The specimen was cultured CD8+ T cells from PBMCs, collected from culture after CMV antigen stimulation. The receptors stem from a human donor in good health (CMV status not recorded). Some clones in this sample may be carry-over from other donors' samples. The CDR3 runs from the conserved cysteine through the conserved F or W. The D gene is left open where the match is weak. Part of the rows lack a size; the others show once, few, many or a class for expanded clones.

j_call d_call v_call clone_size cdr3_aa cdr3_nt
TRBJ2-2 TRBD1 TRBV28 - CASSLPTGVTGELFF TGTGCCAGCAGTTTACCGACAGGGGTAACCGGGGAGCTGTTTTTT
TRBJ2-3 - TRBV7-9 many CASSHTGSHNTDTQYF TGTGCCAGCAGTCATACGGGGTCCCATAACACAGATACGCAGTATTTT
TRBJ2-5 - TRBV3-1 - CASSQDDDGETQYF TGTGCCAGCAGCCAAGATGACGACGGGGAGACTCAGTACTTC
TRBJ2-7 TRBD1 TRBV27 few CASSDWGQGAYEQYF TGTGCCAGCAGCGACTGGGGACAGGGAGCCTACGAGCAGTACTTC
TRBJ1-1 TRBD1 TRBV7-6 - CASSTGGDFTEAFF TGTGCCAGCAGCACAGGGGGGGACTTCACTGAAGCTTTCTTT
TRBJ1-2 - TRBV6-6 - CASSYGIDEGMHGYTF TGTGCCAGCAGTTACGGCATCGATGAGGGGATGCATGGCTACACCTTC
TRBJ1-5 - TRBV2 - CASSDVGGGQPQHF TGTGCCAGCAGTGATGTGGGCGGAGGGCAGCCCCAGCATTTT
TRBJ2-1 TRBD1 TRBV5-3 few CASSSLASDRESYNEQFF TGTGCCAGCAGCTCCTTGGCGAGCGACAGGGAGTCCTACAATGAGCAGTTCTTC
TRBJ2-2 - TRBV7-9 - CASSLGVSGPTGELFF TGTGCCAGCAGCTTGGGCGTTTCAGGGCCTACCGGGGAGCTGTTTTTT
TRBJ2-5 TRBD2 TRBV9 many CASSQGLAREGETQYF TGTGCCAGCAGCCAGGGACTAGCCAGGGAGGGAGAGACCCAGTACTTC
TRBJ1-5 - TRBV19 - CASSTGRASDRNQPQHF TGTGCCAGTAGTACCGGACGGGCCTCGGATCGGAATCAGCCCCAGCATTTT
TRBJ2-5 TRBD2 TRBV6-6 few CASSPNGGETQYF TGTGCCAGCAGTCCCAACGGGGGGGAGACCCAGTACTTC
TRBJ2-7 - TRBV20-1 - CSAIQGNYEQYF TGCAGTGCTATTCAGGGAAACTACGAGCAGTACTTC